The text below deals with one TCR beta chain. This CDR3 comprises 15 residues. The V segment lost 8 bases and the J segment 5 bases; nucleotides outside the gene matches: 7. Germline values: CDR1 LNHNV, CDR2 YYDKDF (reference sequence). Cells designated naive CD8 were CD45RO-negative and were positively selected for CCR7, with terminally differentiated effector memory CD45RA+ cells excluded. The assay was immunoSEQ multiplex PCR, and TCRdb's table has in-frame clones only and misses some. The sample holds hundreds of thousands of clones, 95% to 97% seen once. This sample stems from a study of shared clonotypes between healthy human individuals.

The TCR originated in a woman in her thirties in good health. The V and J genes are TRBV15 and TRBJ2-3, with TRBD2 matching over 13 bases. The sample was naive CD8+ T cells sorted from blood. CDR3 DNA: TGTGCCACCGCGACTAGCGGGAGGCCGGGAGATACGCAGTATTTT. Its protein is CATATSGRPGDTQYF.